What follows are 9 T cell receptor beta chains derived from one specimen sequenced in a study of regulatory T cells in long-lasting Graves disease. Construction of TCR beta libraries relied on iRepertoire HTBI primers and on Arm-PCR targeting CDR3 regions. One entry per CDR3 protein results from TCRdb running MiXCR on the multiplex PCR reads. The sample lists roughly 420,000 distinct CDR3 sequences, less than 20% occurring once. Time point reported: newly diagnosed GD, antithyroid drugs for less than 3 months. Isolated PBMC RNA provided the starting material for the TCR library. This specimen consisted of peripheral blood mononuclear cells (PBMCs), obtained at new diagnosis, from a patient treated with antithyroid drugs. These receptor sequences come from a female donor with Graves disease.

This clonotype was seen at least ten times. The J gene is TRBJ2-1, the V gene TRBV6-1, with 9 bases aligning to TRBD2. CDR1 and CDR2 from the germline V gene are MNHNS and SASEGT. With V trimmed by 0 bases and J by 3 bases, 12 bases remained unmatched. This CDR3 is 19 amino acids long. The CDR3 loop is CASSEAASGIKFFYNEQFF. CDR3 sequence (DNA): TGTGCCAGCAGTGAAGCAGCTAGCGGGATCAAATTTTTCTACAATGAGCAGTTCTTC.

V is TRBV25-1 and J is TRBJ2-7; TRBD2 agrees at 8 bases. Germline V gene data show CDR1 as MGHDK and CDR2 as SYGVNS. The CDR3 is 18 amino acids. Trimming took 3 bases from V and 2 from J; bases not matched to a gene: 15. CDR3 amino acids: CASSERWRGSGRPYEQYF. CDR3 nucleotides: TGTGCCAGCAGTGAGAGGTGGAGGGGGAGCGGGAGACCCTACGAGCAGTACTTC.

In this sample, this clonotype turned up many times. The genes are TRBV27 and TRBJ1-4; 9 positions agree with TRBD1. The J segment lost 0 bases and the V segment lost 4 bases, leaving 15 bases of the junction unmatched. The CDR3 covers 20 residues. Germline lookup yields CDR1 MNHEY and CDR2 SMNVEV (reference sequence). CDR3 amino acids: CASSSALTGGPSTTNEKLFF. CDR3 sequence (DNA): TGTGCCAGCAGTTCCGCCTTAACAGGGGGCCCCTCTACAACTAATGAAAAACTGTTTTTT.

This clonotype was seen ten or more times. CDR3 loop: CASPAGQGIDGYTF. The CDR3 DNA sequence: TGTGCCAGCCCGGCGGGACAGGGGATTGATGGCTACACCTTC. The chain uses TRBV2 and TRBJ1-2, with 10 bases fitting TRBD1. Germline CDR1 and CDR2: SNHLY and FYNNEI. V shed 8 bases and J 6 bases; nucleotides not matched to a gene: 9. CDR3 size: 14 residues.

This clonotype showed up just a few times. The V gene is TRBV10-3, the J gene TRBJ1-4; D remains unclear. Germline V lookup: CDR1 ENHRY, CDR2 SYGVKD. Trimming cost V 5 bases and J 0 bases, with 10 bases left between them. This CDR3 contains 15 residues. The CDR3 is CAISPQAATNEKLFF. DNA of the CDR3: TGTGCCATCAGTCCCCAGGCCGCAACTAATGAAAAACTGTTTTTT.

This clonotype was counted ten times or more. V gene TRBV20-1 combines with J gene TRBJ2-7; TRBD1 agrees at 9 bases. Germline V lookup: CDR1 DFQATT, CDR2 SNEGSKA (reference sequence). With V trimmed by 6 bases and J by 6 bases, 12 bases remained unmatched. CDR3 length: 14 residues. CDR3 bases: TGCAGTGCCCTAGCCGGACAGGGGAACGGCGAGCAGTACTTC. Encoded protein: CSALAGQGNGEQYF.

In this sample, this clonotype turned up many times. V is TRBV6-1 and J is TRBJ1-1, with 9 bases identical to TRBD1. The V gene's germline CDR1 is MNHNS and CDR2 SASEGT. With V trimmed by 6 bases and J by 2 bases, 19 bases remained unmatched. This CDR3 comprises 19 residues. The CDR3 region is CASRGDRVNRIDLNTEAFF. CDR3 DNA: TGTGCCAGCAGGGGGGACAGGGTAAATAGAATTGACTTAAACACTGAAGCTTTCTTT.

This clonotype was picked up many times. This chain uses TRBV4-1 with TRBJ2-1; the match to TRBD1 covers 7 bases. Unmatched junction bases numbered 6, after V lost 5 bases and J lost 14 bases. In germline, CDR1 is MGHRA, CDR2 YSYEKL. This CDR3 contains 11 residues. The CDR3 DNA reads TGCGCCAGCAGCGCACAGGGGAGAGAGTTCTTC. It yields the protein CASSAQGREFF.

The chain uses TRBV6-2 or TRBV6-3 and TRBJ1-3, with TRBD1 matching over 7 bases. Germline V lookup: CDR1 MNHEY, CDR2 SVGEGT. The CDR3 runs 19 residues. The V and J ends lost 4 bases and 0 bases, in that order; junction bases with no gene match: 15. CDR3 bases: TGTGCCAGCAGTTTGGAGAGTGACAGGGCCCGCAACTCTGGAAACACCATATATTTT. It encodes CASSLESDRARNSGNTIYF.